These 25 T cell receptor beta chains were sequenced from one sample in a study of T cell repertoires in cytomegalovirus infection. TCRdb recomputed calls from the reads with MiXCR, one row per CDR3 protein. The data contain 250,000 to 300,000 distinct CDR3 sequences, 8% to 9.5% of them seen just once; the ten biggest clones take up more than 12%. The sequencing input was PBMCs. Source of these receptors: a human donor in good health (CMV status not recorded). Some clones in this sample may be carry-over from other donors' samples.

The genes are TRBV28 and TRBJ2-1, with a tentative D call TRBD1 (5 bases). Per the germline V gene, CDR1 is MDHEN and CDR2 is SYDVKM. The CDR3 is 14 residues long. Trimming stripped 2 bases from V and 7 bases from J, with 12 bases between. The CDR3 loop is CASSLPWQGNEQFF. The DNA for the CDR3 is TGTGCCAGCAGTTTACCCTGGCAGGGTAATGAGCAGTTCTTC. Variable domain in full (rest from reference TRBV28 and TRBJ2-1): DVKVTQSSRYLVKRTGEKVFLECVQDMDHENMFWYRQDPGLGLRLIYFSYDVKMKEKGDIPEGYSVSREKKERFSLILESASTNQTSMYLCASSLPWQGNEQFFGPGTRLTVL.

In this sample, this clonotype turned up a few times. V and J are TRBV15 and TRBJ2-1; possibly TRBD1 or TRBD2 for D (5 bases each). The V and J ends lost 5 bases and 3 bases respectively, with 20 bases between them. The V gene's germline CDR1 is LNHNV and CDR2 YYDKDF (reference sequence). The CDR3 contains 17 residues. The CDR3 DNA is TGTGCCACCAGCGAAAACCGGGACCCTTCTAACTACAATGAGCAGTTCTTC. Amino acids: CATSENRDPSNYNEQFF.

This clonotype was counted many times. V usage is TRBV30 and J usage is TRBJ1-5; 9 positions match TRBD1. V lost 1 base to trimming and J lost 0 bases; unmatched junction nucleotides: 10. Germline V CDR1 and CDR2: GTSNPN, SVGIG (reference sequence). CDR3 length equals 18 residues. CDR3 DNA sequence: TGTGCCTGGAGTGCGGGTACAGGGGGCTTTGGTAGCAATCAGCCCCAGCATTTT. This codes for CAWSAGTGGFGSNQPQHF.

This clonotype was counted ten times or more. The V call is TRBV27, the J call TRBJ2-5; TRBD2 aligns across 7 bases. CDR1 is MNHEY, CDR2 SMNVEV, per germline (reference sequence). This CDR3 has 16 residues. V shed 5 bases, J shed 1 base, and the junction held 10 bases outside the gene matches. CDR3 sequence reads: CASSPRLATSQETQYF. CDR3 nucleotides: TGTGCCAGCAGTCCCAGACTAGCTACCAGCCAAGAGACCCAGTACTTC.

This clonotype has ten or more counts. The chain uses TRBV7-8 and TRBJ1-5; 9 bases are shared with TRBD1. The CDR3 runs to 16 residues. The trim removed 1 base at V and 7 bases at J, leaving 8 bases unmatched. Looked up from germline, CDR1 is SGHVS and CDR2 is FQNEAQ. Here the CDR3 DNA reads TGTGCCAGCAGCTTAGGAGGGACAGGGATGGGACAGCCCCAGCATTTT. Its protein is CASSLGGTGMGQPQHF.

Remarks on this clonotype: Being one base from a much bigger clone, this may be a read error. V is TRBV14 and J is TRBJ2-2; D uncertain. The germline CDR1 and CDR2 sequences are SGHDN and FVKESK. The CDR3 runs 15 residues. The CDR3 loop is CTSSQGRPVTGELFF. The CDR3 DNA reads TGTACCAGCAGCCAAGGCCGACCTGTCACCGGGGAGCTGTTTTTT.

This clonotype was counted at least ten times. The CDR3 nucleotides read TGCAGTGTTCTGGCGCAGGGAGGTAGTGGAAACACCATATATTTT. Protein sequence: CSVLAQGGSGNTIYF. The chain joins TRBV20-1 to TRBJ1-3; TRBD1 is a possible D gene (5 bases). V lost 7 bases to trimming and J lost 3 bases, with 19 bases between them. There are 15 residues in the CDR3. CDR1 is DFQATT, CDR2 SNEGSKA, per germline (reference sequence).

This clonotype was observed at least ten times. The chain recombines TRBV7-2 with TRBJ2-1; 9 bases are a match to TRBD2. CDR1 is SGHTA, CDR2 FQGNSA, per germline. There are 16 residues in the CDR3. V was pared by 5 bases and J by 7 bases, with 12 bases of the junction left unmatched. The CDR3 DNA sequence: TGTGCCAGCAGCCCCCGCCGCGGGGGGGCGGGGAATGAGCAGTTCTTC. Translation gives CASSPRRGGAGNEQFF.

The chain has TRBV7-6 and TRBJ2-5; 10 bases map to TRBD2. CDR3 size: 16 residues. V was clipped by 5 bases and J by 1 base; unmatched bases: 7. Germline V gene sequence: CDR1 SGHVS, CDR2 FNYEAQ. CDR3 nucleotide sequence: TGTGCCAGCAGCCGTTATTCTAGCGGGGGCCAAGAGACCCAGTACTTC. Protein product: CASSRYSSGGQETQYF.

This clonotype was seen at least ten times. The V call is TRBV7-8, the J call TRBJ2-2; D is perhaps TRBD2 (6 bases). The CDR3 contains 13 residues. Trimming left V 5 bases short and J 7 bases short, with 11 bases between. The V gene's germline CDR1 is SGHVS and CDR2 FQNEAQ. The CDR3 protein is CASSPQTSGELFF. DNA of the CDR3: TGTGCCAGCAGCCCCCAGACTAGCGGGGAGCTGTTTTTT. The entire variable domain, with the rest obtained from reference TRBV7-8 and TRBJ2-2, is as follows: GAGVSQSPRYKVAKRGQDVALRCDPISGHVSLFWYQQALGQGPEFLTYFQNEAQLDKSGLPSDRFFAERPEGSVSTLKIQRTQQEDSAVYLCASSPQTSGELFFGEGSRLTVL.

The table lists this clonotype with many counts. The CDR3 coding sequence is TGTGCCAGCAGCGGGAGGGGGACCACGTATGGCTACACCTTC. As protein: CASSGRGTTYGYTF. V is TRBV7-2 and J is TRBJ1-2; tentatively, D is TRBD1 (6 bases). The CDR3 runs to 14 residues. V was shortened by 5 bases and J by 5 bases, with 15 bases between the two germline ends. Germline V gene data show CDR1 as SGHTA and CDR2 as FQGNSA.

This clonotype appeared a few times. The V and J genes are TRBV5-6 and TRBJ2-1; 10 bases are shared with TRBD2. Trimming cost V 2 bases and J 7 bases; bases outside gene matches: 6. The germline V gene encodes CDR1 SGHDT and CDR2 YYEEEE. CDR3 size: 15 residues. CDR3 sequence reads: CASSFLAGASNEQFF. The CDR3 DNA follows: TGTGCCAGCAGCTTCCTAGCGGGGGCATCAAATGAGCAGTTCTTC.

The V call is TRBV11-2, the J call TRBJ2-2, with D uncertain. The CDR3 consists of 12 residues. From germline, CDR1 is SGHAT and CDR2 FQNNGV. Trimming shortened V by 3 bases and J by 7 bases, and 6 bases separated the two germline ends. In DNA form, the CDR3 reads TGTGCCAGCAGCTTTCCAGGCGGGGAGCTGTTTTTT. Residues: CASSFPGGELFF.

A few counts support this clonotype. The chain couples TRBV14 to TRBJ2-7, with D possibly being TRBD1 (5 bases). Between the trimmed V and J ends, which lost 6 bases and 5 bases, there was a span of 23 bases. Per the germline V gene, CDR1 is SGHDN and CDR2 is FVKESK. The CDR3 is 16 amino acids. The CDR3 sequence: CASSLLVGVLSDEQYF. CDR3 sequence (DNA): TGTGCCAGCAGTCTGCTGGTAGGGGTTCTGTCGGACGAGCAGTACTTC.

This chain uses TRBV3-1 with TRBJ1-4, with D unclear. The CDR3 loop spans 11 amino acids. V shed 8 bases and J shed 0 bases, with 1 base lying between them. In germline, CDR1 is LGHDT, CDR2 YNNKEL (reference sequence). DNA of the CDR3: TGTGCCAGCGCAACTAATGAAAAACTGTTTTTT. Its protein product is CASATNEKLFF.

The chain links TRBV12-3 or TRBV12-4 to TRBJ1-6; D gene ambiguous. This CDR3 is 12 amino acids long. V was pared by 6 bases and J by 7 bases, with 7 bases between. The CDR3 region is CASRINNSPLHF. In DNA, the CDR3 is TGTGCCAGCAGAATAAACAATTCACCCCTCCACTTT.

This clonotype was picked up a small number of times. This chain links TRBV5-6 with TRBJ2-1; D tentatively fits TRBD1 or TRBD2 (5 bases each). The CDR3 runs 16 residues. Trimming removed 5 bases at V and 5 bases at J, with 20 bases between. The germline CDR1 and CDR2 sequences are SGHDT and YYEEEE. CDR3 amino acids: CASSFLTGTVNNEQFF. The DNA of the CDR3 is TGTGCCAGCAGTTTTCTAACCGGGACGGTAAACAATGAGCAGTTCTTC.

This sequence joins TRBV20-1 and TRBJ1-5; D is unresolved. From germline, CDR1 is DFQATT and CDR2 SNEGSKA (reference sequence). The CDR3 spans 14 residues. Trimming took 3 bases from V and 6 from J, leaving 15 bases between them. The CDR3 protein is CSASWAAGSQPQHF. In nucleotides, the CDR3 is TGCAGTGCTAGTTGGGCAGCGGGGAGTCAGCCCCAGCATTTT.

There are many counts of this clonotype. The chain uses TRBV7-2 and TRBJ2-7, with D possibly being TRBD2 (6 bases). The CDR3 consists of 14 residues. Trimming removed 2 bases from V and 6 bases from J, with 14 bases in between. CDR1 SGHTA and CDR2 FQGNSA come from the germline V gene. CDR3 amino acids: CASSLLAGWGEQYF. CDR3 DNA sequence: TGTGCCAGCAGCTTACTCGCGGGATGGGGCGAGCAGTACTTC.

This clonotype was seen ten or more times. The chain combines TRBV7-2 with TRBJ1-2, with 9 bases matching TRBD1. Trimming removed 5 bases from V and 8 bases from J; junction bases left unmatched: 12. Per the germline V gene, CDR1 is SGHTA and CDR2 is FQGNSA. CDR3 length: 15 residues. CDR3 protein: CASSPSPGTGSGYTF. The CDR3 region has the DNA TGTGCCAGCAGCCCTAGTCCCGGGACAGGGAGCGGCTACACCTTC.

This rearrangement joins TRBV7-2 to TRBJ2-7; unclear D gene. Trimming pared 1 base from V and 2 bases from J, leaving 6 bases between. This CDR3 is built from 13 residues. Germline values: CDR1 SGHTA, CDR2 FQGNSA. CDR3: CASSLDWTYEQYF. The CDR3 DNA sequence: TGTGCCAGCAGCTTAGATTGGACCTACGAGCAGTACTTC.

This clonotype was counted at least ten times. The CDR3 is CASSFEQLRSGANVLTF. CDR3 in DNA: TGTGCCAGCAGCTTTGAACAGCTTCGCTCTGGGGCCAACGTCCTGACTTTC. The rearrangement joins TRBV7-2 to TRBJ2-6; D is unclear. This CDR3 comprises 17 residues. V lost 3 bases and J lost 0, with 12 bases in between. The germline gives CDR1 SGHTA, CDR2 FQGNSA. Full variable domain (outside the CDR3, taken from reference TRBV7-2 and TRBJ2-6): GAGVSQSPSNKVTEKGKDVELRCDPISGHTALYWYRQSLGQGLEFLIYFQGNSAPDKSGLPSDRFSAERTGGSVSTLTIQRTQQEDSAVYLCASSFEQLRSGANVLTFGAGSRLTVL.

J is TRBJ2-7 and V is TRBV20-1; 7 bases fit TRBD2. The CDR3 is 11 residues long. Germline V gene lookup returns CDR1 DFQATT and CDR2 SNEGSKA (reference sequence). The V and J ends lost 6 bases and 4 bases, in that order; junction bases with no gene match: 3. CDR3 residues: CSAAGVYEQYF. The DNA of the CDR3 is TGCAGTGCCGCGGGGGTATACGAGCAGTACTTC.

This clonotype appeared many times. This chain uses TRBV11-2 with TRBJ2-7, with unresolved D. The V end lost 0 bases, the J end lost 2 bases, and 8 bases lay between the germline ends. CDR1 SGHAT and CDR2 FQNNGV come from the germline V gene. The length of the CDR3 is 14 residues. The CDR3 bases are TGTGCCAGCAGCTTAGAGCTCGATCCCTACGAGCAGTACTTC. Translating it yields CASSLELDPYEQYF.

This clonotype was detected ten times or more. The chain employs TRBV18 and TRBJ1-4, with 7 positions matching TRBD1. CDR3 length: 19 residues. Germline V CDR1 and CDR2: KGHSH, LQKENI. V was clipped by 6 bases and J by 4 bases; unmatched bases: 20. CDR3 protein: CASSPTRTGASPLNEKLFF. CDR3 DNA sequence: TGTGCCAGCTCGCCCACCAGGACAGGTGCCTCTCCTCTTAATGAAAAACTGTTTTTT.